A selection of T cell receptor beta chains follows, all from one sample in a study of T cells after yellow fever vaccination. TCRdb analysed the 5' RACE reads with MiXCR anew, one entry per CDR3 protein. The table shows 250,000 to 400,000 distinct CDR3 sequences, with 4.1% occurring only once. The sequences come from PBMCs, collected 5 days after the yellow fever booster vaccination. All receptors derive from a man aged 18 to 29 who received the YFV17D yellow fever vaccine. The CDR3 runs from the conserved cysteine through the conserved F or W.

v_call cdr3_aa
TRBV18 CASSSRTAHETQYF
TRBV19 CASSIAPIRRTRSTEAFF
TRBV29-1 CSVEDNEQFF
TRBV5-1 CASSLSENANTGELFF
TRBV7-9 CASSFSDTNTEAFF
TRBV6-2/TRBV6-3 CASLHRGANRGETQYF
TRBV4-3 CASSQRQDGDYGYTF
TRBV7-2 CASSLPGFIYEQYF
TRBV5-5 CASSLGSGYGGYTF
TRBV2 CASSVPGYNQPQHF
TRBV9 CASSETPRRNTEAFF
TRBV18 CASSPPGRESYGYTF
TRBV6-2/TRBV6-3 CASSYSAVPRFF
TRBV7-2 CASSPMAGNLNTEAFF
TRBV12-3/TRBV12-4 CASRTSGDRELFF
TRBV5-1 CASSLGDYPREPQHF
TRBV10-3 CAISSGVVNEQFF
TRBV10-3 CATRATGQSDQPQHF
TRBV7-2 CASSLGSDRPNQPQHF
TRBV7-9 CASSLGAGKFYNEQFF
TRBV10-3 CAISDGTGGDGYTF
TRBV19 CASSIRLLNTGELFF
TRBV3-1 CASSQNLAGWDTQYF
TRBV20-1 CSARGSGQGITSTDTQYF
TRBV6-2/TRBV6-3 CASSPPTGRSTEAFF
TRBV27 CASSLRWGRNQPQHF
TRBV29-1 CSVEDPRGGVETQYF
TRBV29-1 CSAPRDDGYTF
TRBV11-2 CASSLEGHRGYTF
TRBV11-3 CASSPRPGYNEQFF
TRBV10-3 CAIGTGETGELFF
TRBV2 CASSVPVRGDTQYF
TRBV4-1 CASSQEDGGVYGYTF
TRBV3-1 CASSQDPGLNTEAFF
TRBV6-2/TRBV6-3 CASSYEDLQNTEAFF
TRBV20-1 CSAVRGNQETQYF
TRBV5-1 CASSRGRGGVETQYF
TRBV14 CASSQGLAREKLFF
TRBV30 CAWSVQYTGELFF
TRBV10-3 CAISDLGLEHEQFF
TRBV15 CATSKERGDSYEQYF
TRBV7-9 CASSPGQGGQETQYF
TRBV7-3 CASSPYTGGLDTQYF
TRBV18 CASSPAVTNYGYTF
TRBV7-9 CASSPDRLGTEAFF
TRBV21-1 CASSKRSNYGYTF
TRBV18 CASSPRRKDEKLFF
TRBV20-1 CSAPRDLYNEQFF
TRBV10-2 CASSGTGTFLGEQYF
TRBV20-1 CSALLDRRRWELFF
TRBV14 CASSPRGVNTEAFF
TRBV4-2 CASSQARTGGYEQYF
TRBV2 CASSATGSQPQHF
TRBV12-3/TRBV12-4 CASIGSAQETQYF
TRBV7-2 CASSLARGVGSPLHF